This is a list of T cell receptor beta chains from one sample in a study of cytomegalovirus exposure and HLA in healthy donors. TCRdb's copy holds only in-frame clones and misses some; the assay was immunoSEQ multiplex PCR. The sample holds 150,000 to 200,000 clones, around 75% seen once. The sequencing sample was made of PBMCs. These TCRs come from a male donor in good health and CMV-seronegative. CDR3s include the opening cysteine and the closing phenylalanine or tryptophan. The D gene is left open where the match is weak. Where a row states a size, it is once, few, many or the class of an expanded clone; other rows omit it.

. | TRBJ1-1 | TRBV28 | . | CASRATGKNTEAFF | TGTGCCAGCAGGGCGACGGGGAAGAACACTGAAGCTTTCTTT
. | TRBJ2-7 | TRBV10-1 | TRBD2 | CASRLAGAYEQYF | TGCGCCAGCAGACTAGCGGGAGCCTACGAGCAGTACTTC
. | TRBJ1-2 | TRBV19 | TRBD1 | CASTLHTTYRTGGFHGYTF | TGTGCCAGTACCCTCCACACTACGTACCGGACAGGAGGGTTCCATGGCTACACCTTC
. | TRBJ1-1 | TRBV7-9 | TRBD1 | CASSWSDRSEAFF | TGTGCCAGCAGCTGGTCGGACAGGAGTGAAGCTTTCTTT
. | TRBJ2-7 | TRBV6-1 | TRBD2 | CASSVGLASYEQYF | TGTGCCAGCAGTGTGGGACTAGCGAGCTACGAGCAGTACTTC
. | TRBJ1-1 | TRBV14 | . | CASSPLGTNKAEAFF | TGTGCCAGCAGCCCGCTTGGGACAAACAAGGCTGAAGCTTTCTTT
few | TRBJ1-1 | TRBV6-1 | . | CASSEGGRANTEAFF | TGTGCCAGCAGTGAAGGAGGCAGGGCAAACACTGAAGCTTTCTTT
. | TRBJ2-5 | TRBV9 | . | CASSVGVRRAQETQYF | TGTGCCAGCAGCGTAGGCGTCAGGCGCGCACAAGAGACCCAGTACTTC
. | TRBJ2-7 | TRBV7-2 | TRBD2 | CASSPGAGGGSEQYF | TGTGCCAGCAGCCCCGGGGCGGGGGGCGGGTCAGAACAGTACTTC
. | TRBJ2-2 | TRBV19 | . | CASRQGGDTGELFF | TGTGCCAGTAGACAGGGCGGCGACACCGGGGAGCTGTTTTTT
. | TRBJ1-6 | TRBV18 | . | CASSPQSNSPLHF | TGTGCCAGCTCACCCCAATCTAATTCACCCCTCCACTTT
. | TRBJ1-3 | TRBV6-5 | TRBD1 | CASSRTGRRNTIYF | TGTGCCAGCAGTCGGACAGGAAGAAGAAACACCATATATTTT
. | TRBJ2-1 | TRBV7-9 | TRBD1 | CASSWYRGNEQFF | TGTGCCAGCAGCTGGTACAGGGGAAATGAGCAGTTCTTC
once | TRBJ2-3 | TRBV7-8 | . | CASSSGRRDTQYF | TGTGCCAGCAGCTCTGGCCGAAGAGATACGCAGTATTTT
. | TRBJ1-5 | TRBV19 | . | CASRFGSNQPQHF | TGTGCCAGTAGATTCGGTAGCAATCAGCCCCAGCATTTT
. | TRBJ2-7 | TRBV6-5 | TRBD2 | CASSKLAGGPYEQYF | TGTGCCAGCAGTAAACTAGCGGGAGGCCCCTACGAGCAGTACTTC
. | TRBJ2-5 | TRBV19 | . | CASSMAQGETQYF | TGTGCCAGTAGTATGGCACAGGGAGAGACCCAGTACTTC
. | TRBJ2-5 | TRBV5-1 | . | CASSLAGRETQYF | TGCGCCAGCAGCTTGGCGGGTCGTGAGACCCAGTACTTC
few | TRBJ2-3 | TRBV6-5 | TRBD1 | CASSSGQGEDTQYF | TGTGCCAGCAGTTCCGGACAGGGCGAAGATACGCAGTATTTT
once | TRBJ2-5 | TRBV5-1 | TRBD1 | CASSLATYRGRRETQYF | TGCGCCAGCAGCTTGGCCACTTACAGGGGGCGCAGGGAGACCCAGTACTTC
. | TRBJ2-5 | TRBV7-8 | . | CASSPRETQYF | TGTGCCAGCAGCCCTCGGGAGACCCAGTACTTC
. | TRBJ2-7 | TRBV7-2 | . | CASSFGLPSYEQYF | TGTGCCAGCAGCTTTGGACTCCCCTCCTACGAGCAGTACTTC
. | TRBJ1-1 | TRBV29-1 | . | CSVVGTRAEGFF | TGCAGCGTTGTCGGGACAAGGGCTGAGGGTTTCTTT
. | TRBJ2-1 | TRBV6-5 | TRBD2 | CASSPGGQNEQFF | TGTGCCAGCAGCCCGGGGGGTCAGAATGAGCAGTTCTTC
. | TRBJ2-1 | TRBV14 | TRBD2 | CASSHTSGINEQFF | TGTGCCAGCAGCCACACTAGCGGGATAAATGAGCAGTTCTTC
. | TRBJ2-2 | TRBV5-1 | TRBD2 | CASSLQTSGNTGELFF | TGCGCCAGCAGCTTGCAAACTAGCGGGAACACCGGGGAGCTGTTTTTT
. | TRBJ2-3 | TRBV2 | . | CASSDPGGITDTQYF | TGTGCCAGCAGTGATCCGGGGGGCATCACAGATACGCAGTATTTT
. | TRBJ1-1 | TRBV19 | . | CASSIGSTEAFF | TGTGCCAGTAGTATAGGTAGCACTGAAGCTTTCTTT
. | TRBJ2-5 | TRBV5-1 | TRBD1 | CASSPTGEETQYF | TGCGCCAGCAGCCCGACAGGGGAAGAGACCCAGTACTTC
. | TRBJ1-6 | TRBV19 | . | CASSIRPAGDAPLHF | TGTGCCAGTAGTATACGGCCGGCAGGGGATGCACCCCTCCACTTT
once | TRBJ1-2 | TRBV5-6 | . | CASSLGLSAGYGYTF | TGTGCCAGCAGCTTGGGGCTCTCAGCGGGCTATGGCTACACCTTC
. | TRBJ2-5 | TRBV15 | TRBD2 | CATSRAGGSQETQYF | TGTGCCACCAGCAGAGCAGGCGGGAGCCAAGAGACCCAGTACTTC
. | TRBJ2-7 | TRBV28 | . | CASSLDTPYEQYF | TGTGCCAGCAGCCTGGACACACCCTACGAGCAGTACTTC
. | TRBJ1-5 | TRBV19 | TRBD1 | CASSIGQGSNQPQHF | TGTGCCAGTAGTATCGGACAGGGGAGCAATCAGCCCCAGCATTTT
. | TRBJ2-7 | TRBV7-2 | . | CASSLEAGRTYEQYF | TGTGCCAGCAGCTTAGAGGCGGGACGCACCTACGAGCAGTACTTC
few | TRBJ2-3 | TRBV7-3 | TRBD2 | CASSLGSGDTDTQYF | TGTGCCAGCAGCTTAGGTAGCGGGGACACAGATACGCAGTATTTT
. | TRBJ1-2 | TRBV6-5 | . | CASSSTLGRGYTF | TGTGCCAGCAGTTCTACTCTCGGCAGGGGCTACACCTTC
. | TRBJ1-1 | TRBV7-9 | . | CASSLAQPRGEAFF | TGTGCCAGCAGCTTAGCGCAGCCCCGGGGTGAAGCTTTCTTT
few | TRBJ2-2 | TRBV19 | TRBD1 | CASERQGDYTGELFF | TGTGCCAGTGAACGACAGGGGGATTACACCGGGGAGCTGTTTTTT
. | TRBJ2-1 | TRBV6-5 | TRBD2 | CASSTLAGDYNEQFF | TGTGCCAGCAGTACGCTAGCGGGGGACTACAATGAGCAGTTCTTC
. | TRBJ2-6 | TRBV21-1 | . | CASIFRRTGQGVTGANVLTF | TGTGCCAGCATTTTCCGAAGGACGGGACAGGGGGTAACTGGGGCCAACGTCCTGACTTTC
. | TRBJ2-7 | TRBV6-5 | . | CASSYGAGDYEQYF | TGTGCCAGCAGTTACGGGGCAGGGGACTACGAGCAGTACTTC
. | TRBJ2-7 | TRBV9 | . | CASSLRQDNYEQYF | TGTGCCAGCAGCCTAAGACAGGACAACTACGAGCAGTACTTC
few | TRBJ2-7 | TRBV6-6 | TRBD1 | CASRTTGISYEQYF | TGTGCCAGCAGGACGACAGGGATCTCCTACGAGCAGTACTTC
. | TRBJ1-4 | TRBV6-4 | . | CASSSGLGEKLFF | TGTGCCAGCAGTTCGGGACTGGGTGAAAAACTGTTTTTT
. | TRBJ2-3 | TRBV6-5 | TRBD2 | CASMRGGRSTDTQYF | TGTGCCAGCATGCGAGGCGGGAGGAGCACAGATACGCAGTATTTT
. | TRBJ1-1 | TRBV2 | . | CASSDQGGTEAFF | TGTGCCAGCAGTGATCAGGGTGGAACTGAAGCTTTCTTT
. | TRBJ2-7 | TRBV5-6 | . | CASSLENRDEQYF | TGTGCCAGCAGCTTGGAAAACAGGGACGAGCAGTACTTC
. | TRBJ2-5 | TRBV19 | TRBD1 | CASSGQGIGETQYF | TGTGCCAGTAGTGGACAGGGGATAGGGGAGACCCAGTACTTC
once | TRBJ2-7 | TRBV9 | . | CASSVGGGKSNEQYF | TGTGCCAGCAGCGTAGGGGGCGGGAAATCCAACGAGCAGTACTTC
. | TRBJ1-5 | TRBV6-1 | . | CASSDGSGQPQHF | TGTGCCAGCAGTGACGGGAGTGGTCAGCCCCAGCATTTT
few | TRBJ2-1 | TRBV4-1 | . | CASSQQAGSSYNEQFF | TGCGCCAGCAGCCAACAAGCGGGCAGCTCCTACAATGAGCAGTTCTTC
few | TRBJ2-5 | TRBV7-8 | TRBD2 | CASSLLSGSGETQYF | TGTGCCAGCAGCTTACTCAGCGGGAGCGGGGAGACCCAGTACTTC
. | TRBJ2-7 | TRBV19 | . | CASSTHLPGQGRGEQYF | TGTGCCAGTAGTACACACCTCCCGGGCCAGGGTAGAGGAGAGCAGTACTTC